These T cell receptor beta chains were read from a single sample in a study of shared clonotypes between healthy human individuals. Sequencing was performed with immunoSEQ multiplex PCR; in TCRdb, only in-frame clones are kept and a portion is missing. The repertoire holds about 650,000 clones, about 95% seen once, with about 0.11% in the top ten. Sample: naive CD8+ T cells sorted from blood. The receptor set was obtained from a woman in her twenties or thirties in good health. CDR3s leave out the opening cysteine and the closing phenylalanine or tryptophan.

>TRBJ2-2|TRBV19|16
ASSTAPPSFANTGELF
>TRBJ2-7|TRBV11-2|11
ASSLDIAYEQY
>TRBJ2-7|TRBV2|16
ASKGGGLAGDEVYEQY
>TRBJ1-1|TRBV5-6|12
ASSIGTRGTEAF
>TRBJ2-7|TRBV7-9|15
ASTQTIGTALIVEQY
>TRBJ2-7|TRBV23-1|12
ASSQSPNPYEQY
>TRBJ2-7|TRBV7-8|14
ASSLGPGTGSSEQY
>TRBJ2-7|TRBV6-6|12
ASSADRVSYEQY
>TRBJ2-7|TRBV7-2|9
ASSIGYEQY
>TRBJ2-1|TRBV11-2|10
ASSLDNYEQF
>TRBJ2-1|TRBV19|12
ASTMRGSYNEQF
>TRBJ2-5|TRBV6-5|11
ASSYGSQETQY
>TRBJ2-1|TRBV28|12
ASTEKTGRNEQF
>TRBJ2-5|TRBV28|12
AASRRDSQETQY
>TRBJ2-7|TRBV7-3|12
ASSSGGISYEQY
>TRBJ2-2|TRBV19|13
ASSIRRGDTGELF
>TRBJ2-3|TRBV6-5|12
ASSTQGAADTQY
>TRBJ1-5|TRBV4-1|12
ASSQVGGNQPQH
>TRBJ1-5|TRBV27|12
ASKQGTSNQPQH
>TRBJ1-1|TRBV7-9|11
ASSSKDRVEAF
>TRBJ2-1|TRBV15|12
ATSRRISYNEQF
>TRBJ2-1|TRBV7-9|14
ASSPPQATSYNEQF
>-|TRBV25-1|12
ASSDYRFSYEQY